Below, 16 T cell receptor beta chains from the same sample are listed, as sequenced in a study of immune evolution from preneoplasia to lung adenocarcinoma. Sequencing used immunoSEQ multiplex PCR; TCRdb keeps in-frame clones, though not all of them. The repertoire includes more than 4,000 clones, around 85% of them detected once, and 2.8% sits in the top ten. Sequencing was performed on FFPE invasive lung adenocarcinoma tissue. The receptor source for this set is a person in their fifties with lung adenocarcinoma.

This chain links TRBV15 with TRBJ1-4; 11 bases map to TRBD1. Trimming took 5 bases from V and 8 from J; bases not matched to a gene: 7. Germline CDR1 is LNHNV and CDR2 is YYDKDF (reference sequence). The CDR3 has 15 residues. Here the CDR3 reads CATSLRTGGLEKLFF. CDR3 bases: TGTGCCACCAGCTTGCGGACAGGGGGCCTGGAAAAACTGTTTTTT. Drawing the rest from reference TRBV15 and TRBJ1-4, the complete variable domain is DAMVIQNPRYQVTQFGKPVTLSCSQTLNHNVMYWYQQKSSQAPKLLFHYYDKDFNNEADTPDNFQSRRPNTSFCFLDIRSPGLGDTAMYLCATSLRTGGLEKLFFGSGTQLSVL.

The chain joins TRBV28 to TRBJ2-7, with D hard to call. Trimming took off 8 bases at V and 3 bases at J, with 5 bases between the two ends. The CDR3 spans 10 residues. The germline gives CDR1 MDHEN, CDR2 SYDVKM. CDR3 sequence reads: CASGFYEQYF. CDR3 nucleotide sequence: TGTGCCAGCGGATTCTACGAGCAGTACTTC.

The genes are TRBV10-2 and TRBJ2-3, with TRBD1 matching over 8 bases. Losses at the gene ends were 7 bases for V and 0 bases for J; bases not matched to a gene: 3. The CDR3 length is 14 residues. The germline CDR1 and CDR2 sequences are WSHSY and SAAADI. This CDR3 reads CASIRGPSTDTQYF. The CDR3 nucleotides are TGCGCCAGCATCAGGGGGCCTAGCACAGATACGCAGTATTTT.

A few counts support this clone. V usage is TRBV6-5 and J usage is TRBJ1-1, with D tentatively TRBD1 (5 bases). CDR3 size: 15 residues. Germline V lookup: CDR1 MNHEY, CDR2 SVGAGI. The V end was cut by 10 bases, the J end by 4 bases, with 22 bases between. This CDR3 reads CATKGAARRLTEAFF. CDR3 DNA sequence: TGTGCCACCAAAGGGGCAGCTCGCCGGCTCACTGAAGCTTTCTTT.

A remark on this clone: This sample includes further DNA sequences coding for the same CDR3. The chain uses TRBV6-6 and TRBJ2-3; no definite D call. The ends were cut back, 2 bases at V and 6 bases at J, with 6 bases in the middle. The CDR3 loop spans 12 amino acids. Germline values: CDR1 MNHNY, CDR2 SVGAGI (reference sequence). DNA for the CDR3: TGTGCCAGCAGTTACGCGCGGGATACGCAGTATTTT. Translating gives CASSYARDTQYF.

The J gene is TRBJ2-7, the V gene TRBV27, with TRBD2 identical over 8 bases. V lost 6 bases, J lost 0 bases, and 4 bases stayed unmatched. The CDR3 has 14 residues. Per the germline V gene, CDR1 is MNHEY and CDR2 is SMNVEV (reference sequence). The CDR3, as DNA: TGTGCCAGCAGCCCGGGGGGGATCTCCTACGAGCAGTACTTC. It is translated as CASSPGGISYEQYF.

The V gene is TRBV27, the J gene TRBJ2-7, with a tentative D call TRBD1 (5 bases). The CDR3 consists of 14 residues. V shed 5 bases and J shed 2 bases, with 13 bases lying between them. CDR1 and CDR2 (germline): MNHEY, SMNVEV (reference sequence). CDR3 coding DNA: TGTGCCAGCAGTGAAACAGGACGAACCTACGAGCAGTACTTC. Its protein product is CASSETGRTYEQYF.

The chain uses TRBV9 and TRBJ2-3; D is unclear. Trimming removed 0 bases from V and 4 bases from J, with 24 bases in between. The CDR3 totals 19 residues. Germline CDR1 reads SGDLS; CDR2 reads YYNGEE. The CDR3 DNA follows: TGTGCCAGCAGCGTAGATGGTAGGGCCCAAGGATTGAGGTCAGATACGCAGTATTTT. Translation: CASSVDGRAQGLRSDTQYF.

The CDR3 coding sequence is TGTGCCAGCAGCGTAGCGGATTTTGGTCAGCCCCAGCATTTT. Its protein product is CASSVADFGQPQHF. This rearrangement joins TRBV9 to TRBJ1-5; D gene ambiguous. This CDR3 spans 14 amino acids. The germline V gene encodes CDR1 SGDLS and CDR2 YYNGEE. Trimming shortened V by 0 bases and J by 6 bases, and 10 bases separated the two germline ends.

The J gene is TRBJ1-3, the V gene TRBV7-9, with a weak D call TRBD1 (5 bases). This CDR3 contains 12 residues. The germline V gene has CDR1 SEHNR and CDR2 FQNEAQ (reference sequence). The CDR3 DNA reads TGTGCTAGTGAGGGGACTGGAAACACCATATATTTT. Protein sequence: CASEGTGNTIYF.

The V gene is TRBV5-5, the J gene TRBJ1-5; no firm D call. The V end was cut by 0 bases, the J end by 9 bases, with 7 bases between. CDR1 is SGHKS and CDR2 is YYEKEE in the germline V gene (reference sequence). The CDR3 is 12 residues long. CDR3 in amino acids: CASSLEAGPQHF. CDR3 coding DNA: TGTGCCAGCAGCTTGGAGGCCGGGCCCCAGCATTTT.

The gene calls are TRBV7-2 and TRBJ1-5, with D possibly matching TRBD1 (5 bases). The CDR3 covers 16 residues. Per germline, CDR1 SGHTA and CDR2 FQGNSA. V lost 5 bases to trimming and J lost 0 bases, with 14 bases between them. Here the CDR3 reads CASSQPDSFSNQPQHF. DNA of the CDR3: TGTGCCAGCAGCCAACCCGACAGTTTTAGCAATCAGCCCCAGCATTTT.

The V and J genes are TRBV6-1 and TRBJ2-1, with TRBD2 matching 7 bases. After removal of 2 bases from V and 0 bases from J, the junction contained 1 base not matched to a gene. The germline gives CDR1 MNHNS, CDR2 SASEGT. This CDR3 is built from 15 residues. This chain's CDR3 is CASSERGSSYNEQFF. CDR3 in DNA: TGTGCCAGCAGTGAACGCGGGAGCTCCTACAATGAGCAGTTCTTC.

V usage is TRBV6-5 and J usage is TRBJ2-7; D not certain. This CDR3 is 12 amino acids long. V was shortened by 6 bases and J by 0 bases, with 6 bases between the two germline ends. Germline V lookup: CDR1 MNHEY, CDR2 SVGAGI. As DNA, the CDR3 is TGTGCCAGCAGCCACAGCTCCTACGAGCAGTACTTC. It translates to CASSHSSYEQYF.

V is TRBV6-1 and J is TRBJ1-2, with 9 bases matching TRBD1. This CDR3 is 17 amino acids long. Germline V lookup: CDR1 MNHNS, CDR2 SASEGT. After removal of 4 bases from V and 4 bases from J, the junction contained 13 bases not matched to a gene. The CDR3 nucleotides read TGTGCCAGCAGTGGGCAAATGGGACAGGGTGGCAGCTATGGCTACACCTTC. As protein: CASSGQMGQGGSYGYTF.

This clone appeared once. The gene calls are TRBV2 and TRBJ2-1; D perhaps matches TRBD1 (6 bases). The germline CDR1 and CDR2 sequences are SNHLY and FYNNEI. The CDR3 is made up of 16 amino acids. The V end was cut by 6 bases, the J end by 8 bases, with 23 bases between. CDR3 coding DNA: TGTGCCAGCAGGGGGACATTCTCGCAGTTAGTGGATGAGCAGTTCTTC. This codes for CASRGTFSQLVDEQFF.